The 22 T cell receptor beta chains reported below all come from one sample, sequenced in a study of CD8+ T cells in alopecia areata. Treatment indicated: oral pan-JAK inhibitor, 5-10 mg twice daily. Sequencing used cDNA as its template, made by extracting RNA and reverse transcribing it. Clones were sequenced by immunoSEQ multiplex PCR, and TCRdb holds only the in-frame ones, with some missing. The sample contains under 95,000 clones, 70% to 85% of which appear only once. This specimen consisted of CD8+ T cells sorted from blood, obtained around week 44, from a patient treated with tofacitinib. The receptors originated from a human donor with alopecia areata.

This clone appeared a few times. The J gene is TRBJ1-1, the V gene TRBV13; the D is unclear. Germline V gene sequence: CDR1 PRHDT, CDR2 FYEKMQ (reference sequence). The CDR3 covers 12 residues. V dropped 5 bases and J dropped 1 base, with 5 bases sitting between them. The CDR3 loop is CASSPENTEAFF. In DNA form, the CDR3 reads TGTGCCAGCAGCCCGGAGAACACTGAAGCTTTCTTT.

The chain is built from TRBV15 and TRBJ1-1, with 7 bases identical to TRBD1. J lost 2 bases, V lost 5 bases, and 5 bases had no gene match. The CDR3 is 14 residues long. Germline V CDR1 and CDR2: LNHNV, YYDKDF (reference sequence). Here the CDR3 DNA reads TGTGCCACCAGCGGGCGACAGGGAAACACTGAAGCTTTCTTT. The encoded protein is CATSGRQGNTEAFF.

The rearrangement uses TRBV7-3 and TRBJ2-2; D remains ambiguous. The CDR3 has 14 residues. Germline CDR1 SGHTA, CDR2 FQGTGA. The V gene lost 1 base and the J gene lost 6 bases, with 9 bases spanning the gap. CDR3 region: CASSLSPGAGELFF. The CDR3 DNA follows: TGTGCCAGCAGCTTAAGTCCAGGTGCCGGGGAGCTGTTTTTT. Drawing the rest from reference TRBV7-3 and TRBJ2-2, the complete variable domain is GAGVSQTPSNKVTEKGKYVELRCDPISGHTALYWYRQSLGQGPEFLIYFQGTGAADDSGLPNDRFFAVRPEGSVSTLKIQRTERGDSAVYLCASSLSPGAGELFFGEGSRLTVL.

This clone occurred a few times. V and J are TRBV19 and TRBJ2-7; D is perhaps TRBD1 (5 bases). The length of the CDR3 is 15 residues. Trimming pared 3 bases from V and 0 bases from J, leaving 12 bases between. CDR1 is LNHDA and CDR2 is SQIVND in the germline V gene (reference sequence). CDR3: CASSIDSSVSYEQYF. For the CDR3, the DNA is TGTGCCAGTAGTATCGACAGCTCAGTCTCCTACGAGCAGTACTTC.

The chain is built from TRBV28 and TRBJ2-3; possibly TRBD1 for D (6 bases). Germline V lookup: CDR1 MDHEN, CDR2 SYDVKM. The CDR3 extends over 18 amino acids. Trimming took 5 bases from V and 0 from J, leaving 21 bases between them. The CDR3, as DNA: TGTGCCAGCAGTCCGACAACCGGGACAACTCATAGCACAGATACGCAGTATTTT. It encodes CASSPTTGTTHSTDTQYF.

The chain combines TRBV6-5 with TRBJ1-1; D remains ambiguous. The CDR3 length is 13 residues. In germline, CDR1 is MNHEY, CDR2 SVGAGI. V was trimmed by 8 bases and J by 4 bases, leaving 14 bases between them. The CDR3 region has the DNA TGTGCCAGCCGGCAGGTAGTTCGCACTGAAGCTTTCTTT. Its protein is CASRQVVRTEAFF.

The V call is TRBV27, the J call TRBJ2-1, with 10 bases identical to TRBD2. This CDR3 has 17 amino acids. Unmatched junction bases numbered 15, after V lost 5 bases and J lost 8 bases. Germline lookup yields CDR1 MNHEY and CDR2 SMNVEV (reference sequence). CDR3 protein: CASSPIGERGGGDEQFF. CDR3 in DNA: TGTGCCAGCAGTCCCATCGGGGAGCGGGGGGGCGGAGATGAGCAGTTCTTC.

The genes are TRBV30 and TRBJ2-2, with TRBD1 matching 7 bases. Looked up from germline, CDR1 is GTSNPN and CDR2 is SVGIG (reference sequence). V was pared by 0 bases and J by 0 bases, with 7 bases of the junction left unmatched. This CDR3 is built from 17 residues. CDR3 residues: CAWSVLEGAPNTGELFF. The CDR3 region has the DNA TGTGCCTGGAGTGTACTTGAGGGGGCCCCGAACACCGGGGAGCTGTTTTTT.

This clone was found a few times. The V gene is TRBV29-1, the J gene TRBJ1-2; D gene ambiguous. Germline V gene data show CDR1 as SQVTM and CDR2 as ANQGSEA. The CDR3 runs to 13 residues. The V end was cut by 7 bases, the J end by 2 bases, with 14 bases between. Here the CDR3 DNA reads TGCAGCGCCCGTGGTGCAGGAAACTATGGCTACACCTTC. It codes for CSARGAGNYGYTF. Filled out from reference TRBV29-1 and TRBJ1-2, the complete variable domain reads SAVISQKPSRDICQRGTSLTIQCQVDSQVTMMFWYRQQPGQSLTLIATANQGSEATYESGFVIDKFPISRPNLTFSTLTVSNMSPEDSSIYLCSARGAGNYGYTFGSGTRLTVV.

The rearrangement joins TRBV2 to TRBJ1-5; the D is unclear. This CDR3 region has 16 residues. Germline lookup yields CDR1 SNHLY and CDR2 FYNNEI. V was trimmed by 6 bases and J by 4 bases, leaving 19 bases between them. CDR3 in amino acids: CASRTGLAGQNQPQHF. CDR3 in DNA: TGTGCCAGCAGAACTGGGCTAGCAGGCCAAAATCAGCCCCAGCATTTT.

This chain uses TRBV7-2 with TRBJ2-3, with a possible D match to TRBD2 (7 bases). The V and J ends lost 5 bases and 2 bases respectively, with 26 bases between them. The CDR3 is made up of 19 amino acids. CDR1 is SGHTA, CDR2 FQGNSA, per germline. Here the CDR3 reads CASSPLRGGLWAHTDTQYF. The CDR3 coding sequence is TGTGCCAGCAGCCCCCTTAGGGGGGGGCTCTGGGCACACACAGATACGCAGTATTTT. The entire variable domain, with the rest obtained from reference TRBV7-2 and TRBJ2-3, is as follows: GAGVSQSPSNKVTEKGKDVELRCDPISGHTALYWYRQSLGQGLEFLIYFQGNSAPDKSGLPSDRFSAERTGGSVSTLTIQRTQQEDSAVYLCASSPLRGGLWAHTDTQYFGPGTRLTVL.

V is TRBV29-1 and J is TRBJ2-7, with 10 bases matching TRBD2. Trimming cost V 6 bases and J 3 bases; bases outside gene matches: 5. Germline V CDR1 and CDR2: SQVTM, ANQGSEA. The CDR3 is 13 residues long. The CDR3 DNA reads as TGCAGCGTAGTCGGACTAGCGGACTACGAGCAGTACTTC. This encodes CSVVGLADYEQYF.

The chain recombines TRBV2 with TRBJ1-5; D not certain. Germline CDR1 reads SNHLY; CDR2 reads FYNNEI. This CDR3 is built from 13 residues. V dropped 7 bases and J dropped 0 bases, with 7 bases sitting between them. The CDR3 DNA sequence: TGTGCCAGCAAGGTGAATAGCAATCAGCCCCAGCATTTT. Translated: CASKVNSNQPQHF.

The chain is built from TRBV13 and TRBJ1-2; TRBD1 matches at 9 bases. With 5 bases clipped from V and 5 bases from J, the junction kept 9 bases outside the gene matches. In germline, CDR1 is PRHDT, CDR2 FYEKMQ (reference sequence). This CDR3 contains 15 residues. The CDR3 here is CASSTRTGAFYGYTF. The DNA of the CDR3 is TGTGCCAGCAGCACCCGGACAGGGGCGTTTTATGGCTACACCTTC.

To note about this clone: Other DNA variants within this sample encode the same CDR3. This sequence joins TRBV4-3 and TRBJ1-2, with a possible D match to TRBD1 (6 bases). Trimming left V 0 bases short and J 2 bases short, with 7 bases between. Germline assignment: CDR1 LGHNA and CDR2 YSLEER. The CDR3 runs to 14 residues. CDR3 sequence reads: CASSQDRGNYGYTF. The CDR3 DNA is TGCGCCAGCAGCCAAGACAGGGGAAACTATGGCTACACCTTC.

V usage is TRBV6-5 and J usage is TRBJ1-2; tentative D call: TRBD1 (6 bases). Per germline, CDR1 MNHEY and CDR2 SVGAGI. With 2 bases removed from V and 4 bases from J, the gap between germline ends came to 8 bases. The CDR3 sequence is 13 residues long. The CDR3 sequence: CASSYTTGYGYTF. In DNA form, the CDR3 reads TGTGCCAGCAGTTACACGACAGGCTATGGCTACACCTTC.

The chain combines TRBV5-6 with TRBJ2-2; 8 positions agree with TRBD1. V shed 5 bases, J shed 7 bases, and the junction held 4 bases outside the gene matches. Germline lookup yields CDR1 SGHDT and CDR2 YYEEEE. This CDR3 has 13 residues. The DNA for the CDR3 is TGTGCCAGCAGTCCAACAGGGGGCGGGGAGCTGTTTTTT. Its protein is CASSPTGGGELFF.

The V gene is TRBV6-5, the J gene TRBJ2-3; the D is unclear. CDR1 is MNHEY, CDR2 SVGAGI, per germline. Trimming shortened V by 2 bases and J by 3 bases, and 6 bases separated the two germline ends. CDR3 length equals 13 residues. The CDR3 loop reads CASSYMGTDTQYF. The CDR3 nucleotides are TGTGCCAGCAGTTACATGGGAACAGATACGCAGTATTTT.

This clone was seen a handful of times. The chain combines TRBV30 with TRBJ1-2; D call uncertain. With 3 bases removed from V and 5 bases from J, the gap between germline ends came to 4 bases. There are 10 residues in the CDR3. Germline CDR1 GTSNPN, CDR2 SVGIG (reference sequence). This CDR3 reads CAWRGYGYTF. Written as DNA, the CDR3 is TGTGCCTGGAGGGGGTATGGCTACACCTTC.

As DNA, the CDR3 is TGTGCCAGCATGGGGGTGACAGGGCTTAATGAAAAACTGTTTTTT. Its translation is CASMGVTGLNEKLFF. The J gene is TRBJ1-4, the V gene TRBV2; 7 bases agree with TRBD1. Germline lookup yields CDR1 SNHLY and CDR2 FYNNEI. This CDR3 spans 15 amino acids. V lost 7 bases and J lost 4; bases outside the gene matches: 9.

The CDR3 is CASSLKGFGYGYTF. CDR3 sequence (DNA): TGCGCCAGCAGCTTGAAAGGGTTCGGCTATGGCTACACCTTC. The rearrangement uses TRBV5-1 and TRBJ1-2; D unclear. Germline V CDR1 and CDR2: SGHRS, YFSETQ. Trimming removed 1 base from V and 4 bases from J, with 11 bases in between. The CDR3 totals 14 residues.

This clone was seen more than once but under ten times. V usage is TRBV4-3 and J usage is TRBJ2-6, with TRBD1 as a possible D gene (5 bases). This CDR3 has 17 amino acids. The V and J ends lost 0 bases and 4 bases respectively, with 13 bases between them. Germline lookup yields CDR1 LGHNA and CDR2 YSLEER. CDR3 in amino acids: CASSQDKGRAGANVLTF. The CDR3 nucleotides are TGCGCCAGCAGCCAAGATAAAGGCAGGGCAGGGGCCAACGTCCTGACTTTC.